The clone carrying this T cell receptor (beta chain) appeared a few times. The sample is drawn from a study of T cells after yellow fever vaccination. Study-level background: The fractions with low cell numbers were processed using SMART-Seq v4 Ultra Low Input.

The CDR3 runs to 16 residues. V was pared by 4 bases and J by 5 bases, with 22 bases between. Germline V lookup: CDR1 SGHRS, CDR2 YFSETQ. TCRdb fed the 5' RACE reads into MiXCR, producing one record per CDR3 protein. This sample has 250,000 to 300,000 distinct CDR3 sequences, with about 10% found just once. The TCR sequence derives from a man younger than 35 who received the YFV17D yellow fever vaccine. The sequencing used CD4+ T cells sorted from PBMCs, collected 5 days after the yellow fever booster vaccination. This chain connects TRBV5-1 to TRBJ2-7; D possibly matches TRBD1 or TRBD2 (5 bases each). Here the CDR3 reads CASSPPGRVSRDEQYF. For the CDR3, the DNA is TGCGCCAGCAGCCCCCCGGGACGGGTCTCCAGGGACGAGCAGTACTTC.